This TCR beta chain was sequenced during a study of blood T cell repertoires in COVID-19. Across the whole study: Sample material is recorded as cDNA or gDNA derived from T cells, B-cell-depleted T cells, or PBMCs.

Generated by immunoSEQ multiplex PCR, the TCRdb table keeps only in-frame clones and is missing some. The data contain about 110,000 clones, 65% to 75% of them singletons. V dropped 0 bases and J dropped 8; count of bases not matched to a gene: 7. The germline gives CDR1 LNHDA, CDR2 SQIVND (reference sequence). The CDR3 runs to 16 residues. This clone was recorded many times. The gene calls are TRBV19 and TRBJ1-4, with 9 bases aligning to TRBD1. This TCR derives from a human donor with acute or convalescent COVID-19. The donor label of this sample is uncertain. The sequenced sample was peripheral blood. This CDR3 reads CASSIDQGQGREKLFF. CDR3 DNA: TGTGCCAGTAGTATAGATCAGGGACAGGGTCGCGAAAAACTGTTTTTT.